The 18 T cell receptor beta chains below all came from one sample that was sequenced in a study of cytomegalovirus exposure and HLA in healthy donors. 60 Vbeta and 13 Jbeta primers were used in PCR. The protocol was immunoSEQ multiplex PCR, while the TCRdb copy is restricted to in-frame clones and leaves out a portion. The repertoire has about 230,000 clones, around four fifths of them found once; the top ten carry roughly 0.45%. Material: PBMCs. These receptors were collected from a boy aged 10-17 years in good health and CMV-seronegative.

The gene calls are TRBV5-5 and TRBJ1-4; 10 bases match TRBD1. The germline CDR1 and CDR2 sequences are SGHKS and YYEKEE (reference sequence). This CDR3 is 15 amino acids long. J was trimmed by 8 bases and V by 2 bases; bases with no gene match: 6. The CDR3 nucleotides read TGTGCCAGCAGCTTCCGGGACAGGGGAGTGGAAAAACTGTTTTTT. It codes for CASSFRDRGVEKLFF. Full variable domain (missing parts from reference TRBV5-5 and TRBJ1-4): DAGVTQSPTHLIKTRGQQVTLRCSPISGHKSVSWYQQVLGQGPQFIFQYYEKEERGRGNFPDRFSARQFPNYSSELNVNALLLGDSALYLCASSFRDRGVEKLFFGSGTQLSVL.

The rearrangement uses TRBV4-1 and TRBJ1-3; D is unresolved. Germline CDR1 reads MGHRA; CDR2 reads YSYEKL. Trimming took 1 base from V and 0 from J, leaving 13 bases between them. This CDR3 spans 17 amino acids. CDR3 protein: CASSQVSGRHSGNTIYF. The CDR3 DNA follows: TGCGCCAGCAGCCAAGTTTCGGGGAGACACTCTGGAAACACCATATATTTT.

This rearrangement joins TRBV30 to TRBJ1-3; no definite D call. The length of the CDR3 is 16 residues. The ends were cut back, 2 bases at V and 4 bases at J, with 18 bases in the middle. Germline CDR1 reads GTSNPN; CDR2 reads SVGIG (reference sequence). DNA of the CDR3: TGTGCCTGGAGTCCGCCCAGAGGGCGGGAAGGAAACACCATATATTTT. Translating gives CAWSPPRGREGNTIYF.

The chain carries TRBV19 and TRBJ1-3; D gene uncertain. Trimming pared 10 bases from V and 0 bases from J, leaving 10 bases between. Germline CDR1 reads LNHDA; CDR2 reads SQIVND (reference sequence). CDR3 size: 13 residues. The CDR3 sequence: CATQASSGNTIYF. The CDR3 DNA reads as TGTGCCACCCAGGCGAGCTCTGGAAACACCATATATTTT.

The rearrangement links TRBV7-2 to TRBJ2-1, with 7 bases fitting TRBD2. Germline CDR1 reads SGHTA; CDR2 reads FQGNSA. The CDR3 length is 16 residues. V was clipped by 2 bases and J by 0 bases; unmatched bases: 4. Written as DNA, the CDR3 is TGTGCCAGCAGCTTATCTAGCGGAGGCTCCTACAATGAGCAGTTCTTC. Its translation: CASSLSSGGSYNEQFF. Drawing the rest from reference TRBV7-2 and TRBJ2-1, the complete variable domain is GAGVSQSPSNKVTEKGKDVELRCDPISGHTALYWYRQSLGQGLEFLIYFQGNSAPDKSGLPSDRFSAERTGGSVSTLTIQRTQQEDSAVYLCASSLSSGGSYNEQFFGPGTRLTVL.

This clone was detected a few times. V and J are TRBV13 and TRBJ2-7, with 7 bases lining up with TRBD2. CDR3 length: 13 residues. Germline V gene sequence: CDR1 PRHDT, CDR2 FYEKMQ (reference sequence). J was trimmed by 2 bases and V by 2 bases; bases with no gene match: 0. CDR3 region: CASSLRGAYEQYF. DNA of the CDR3: TGTGCCAGCAGCTTACGGGGGGCCTACGAGCAGTACTTC.

The chain employs TRBV30 and TRBJ2-3; 8 bases match TRBD2. Losses at the gene ends were 4 bases for V and 6 bases for J; bases not matched to a gene: 12. This CDR3 is built from 15 residues. Germline V gene data show CDR1 as GTSNPN and CDR2 as SVGIG (reference sequence). The DNA of the CDR3 is TGTGCCTGGACTTTCCGGAGCGGGAGCGAGGATACGCAGTATTTT. Protein: CAWTFRSGSEDTQYF. The full variable domain, in which reference TRBV30 and TRBJ2-3 provide the parts outside the CDR3, is SQTIHQWPATLVQPVGSPLSLECTVEGTSNPNLYWYRQAAGRGLQLLFYSVGIGQISSEVPQNLSASRPQDRQFILSSKKLLLSDSGFYLCAWTFRSGSEDTQYFGPGTRLTVL.

The chain is built from TRBV19 and TRBJ2-7; D remains unclear. This CDR3 contains 15 residues. Trimming took off 3 bases at V and 3 bases at J, with 15 bases between the two ends. The germline V gene has CDR1 LNHDA and CDR2 SQIVND (reference sequence). As DNA, the CDR3 is TGTGCCAGTAGTATCCCCGCGGCTGGCCACTACGAGCAGTACTTC. This translates into CASSIPAAGHYEQYF. The entire variable domain, with the rest obtained from reference TRBV19 and TRBJ2-7, is as follows: DGGITQSPKYLFRKEGQNVTLSCEQNLNHDAMYWYRQDPGQGLRLIYYSQIVNDFQKGDIAEGYSVSREKKESFPLTVTSAQKNPTAFYLCASSIPAAGHYEQYFGPGTRLTVT.

The chain combines TRBV11-3 with TRBJ2-1; TRBD1 is a possible D gene (6 bases). CDR1 is SGHNT, CDR2 YENEEA, per germline. V was pared by 4 bases and J by 5 bases, with 15 bases between. The CDR3 is 15 amino acids. This CDR3 is CASSSGSRGHNEQFF. The CDR3 DNA follows: TGTGCCAGCAGCTCCGGATCCAGGGGCCACAATGAGCAGTTCTTC.

This clone has more than one count but fewer than ten. The chain couples TRBV12-5 to TRBJ2-7, with TRBD2 as a possible D gene (6 bases). Germline V gene lookup returns CDR1 LGHNT and CDR2 FRNRAP. The CDR3 is 13 amino acids. Trimming took off 6 bases at V and 6 bases at J, with 15 bases between the two ends. The CDR3 spells CASGPSYGSEQYF. The CDR3 region has the DNA TGTGCTAGTGGACCGTCGTACGGGAGCGAGCAGTACTTC.

This chain joins TRBV30 and TRBJ1-2; 9 nucleotides align to TRBD1. This CDR3 is built from 15 residues. The trim removed 0 bases at V and 2 bases at J, leaving 4 bases unmatched. Looked up from germline, CDR1 is GTSNPN and CDR2 is SVGIG (reference sequence). CDR3 protein: CAWSVGTGLNYGYTF. The CDR3 DNA is TGTGCCTGGAGTGTTGGGACAGGGCTCAACTATGGCTACACCTTC. The variable domain in full, completed from reference TRBV30 and TRBJ1-2, reads SQTIHQWPATLVQPVGSPLSLECTVEGTSNPNLYWYRQAAGRGLQLLFYSVGIGQISSEVPQNLSASRPQDRQFILSSKKLLLSDSGFYLCAWSVGTGLNYGYTFGSGTRLTVV.

CDR3 in amino acids: CASSLDGQGGNTEAFF. DNA for the CDR3: TGCGCCAGCAGCTTGGATGGCCAGGGGGGGAACACTGAAGCTTTCTTT. The chain uses TRBV5-1 and TRBJ1-1, with TRBD1 matching 7 bases. CDR3 length equals 16 residues. Trimming removed 0 bases from V and 1 base from J; junction bases left unmatched: 6. Per germline, CDR1 SGHRS and CDR2 YFSETQ. Full variable domain (missing parts from reference TRBV5-1 and TRBJ1-1): KAGVTQTPRYLIKTRGQQVTLSCSPISGHRSVSWYQQTPGQGLQFLFEYFSETQRNKGNFPGRFSGRQFSNSRSEMNVSTLELGDSALYLCASSLDGQGGNTEAFFGQGTRLTVV.

Remarks on this clone: No conserved phenylalanine or tryptophan ends this CDR3, so it is likely a read error. This rearrangement joins TRBV7-9 to TRBJ1-2; D call uncertain. The V gene's germline CDR1 is SEHNR and CDR2 FQNEAQ (reference sequence). The CDR3 totals 15 residues. V was cut by 1 base and J by 3 bases, with 12 bases left in between. The CDR3 is CASSLEFRADYGYTL. Written as DNA, the CDR3 is TGTGCCAGCAGCTTAGAATTTCGGGCAGACTATGGCTACACCCTC.

This clone was detected only a few times. Within the sample, other DNA sequences also encode this same CDR3. V and J are TRBV18 and TRBJ1-4, with D perhaps TRBD1 (6 bases). Germline V lookup: CDR1 KGHSH, CDR2 LQKENI. V was cut by 6 bases and J by 6 bases, with 20 bases left in between. The CDR3 totals 16 residues. CDR3 residues: CASSRRITAGDEKLFF. The CDR3 nucleotides read TGTGCCAGCTCCAGGAGGATAACGGCAGGGGATGAAAAACTGTTTTTT.

V gene TRBV19 combines with J gene TRBJ2-7; 8 bases line up with TRBD2. This CDR3 has 14 residues. J was trimmed by 4 bases and V by 5 bases; bases with no gene match: 7. Germline values: CDR1 LNHDA, CDR2 SQIVND (reference sequence). CDR3 DNA sequence: TGTGCCAGTAGTGAGGGGACTAGGCTATACGAGCAGTACTTC. Translating gives CASSEGTRLYEQYF.

The genes are TRBV5-4 and TRBJ1-1, with 7 bases aligning to TRBD1. V lost 4 bases to trimming and J lost 1 base; unmatched junction nucleotides: 10. This CDR3 comprises 16 residues. Germline lookup yields CDR1 SGHNT and CDR2 YYREEE (reference sequence). DNA of the CDR3: TGTGCCAGCAGCCCTCGGGTCAGGGGGGCGAACACTGAAGCTTTCTTT. Translation: CASSPRVRGANTEAFF.

This clone appeared a single time. The rearrangement joins TRBV14 to TRBJ2-1; D unresolved. V lost 4 bases and J 10 bases, leaving 14 bases between the germline ends. Germline V CDR1 and CDR2: SGHDN, FVKESK. This CDR3 contains 13 residues. CDR3 residues: CASSPLTAREQFF. The CDR3 DNA sequence: TGTGCCAGCAGCCCACTGACTGCCCGGGAGCAGTTCTTC.

This chain joins TRBV6-5 and TRBJ2-5; 8 bases are shared with TRBD2. There are 14 residues in the CDR3. Germline values: CDR1 MNHEY, CDR2 SVGAGI. With 0 bases clipped from V and 10 bases from J, the junction kept 7 bases outside the gene matches. CDR3 nucleotide sequence: TGTGCCAGCAGTTACTCGAATGGCGGGGGGAGCCAGTACTTC. Amino acids: CASSYSNGGGSQYF.